The 20 T cell receptor beta chains below all came from one sample that was sequenced in a study of radiotherapy plus CTLA-4 blockade in lung cancer. Clones were read by immunoSEQ multiplex PCR, and TCRdb kept only the in-frame ones, dropping some. The repertoire holds 80,000 or so clones, with roughly 80% as singletons. The source material was peripheral blood, sampled from a patient treated with radiotherapy plus ipilimumab. These TCRs come from a human donor with non-small cell lung cancer who had stable disease on radiotherapy plus ipilimumab.

J is TRBJ1-6 and V is TRBV5-1; D is possibly TRBD1 (6 bases). CDR1 is SGHRS, CDR2 YFSETQ, per germline. The CDR3 consists of 14 residues. Trimming took 4 bases from V and 14 from J, leaving 19 bases between them. CDR3 loop: CASSKETGQVALHF. CDR3 bases: TGCGCCAGCAGCAAGGAGACAGGCCAGGTAGCCCTCCACTTT.

The genes are TRBV28 and TRBJ1-2, with D unclear. V shed 6 bases and J shed 4 bases, with 15 bases lying between them. The germline CDR1 and CDR2 sequences are MDHEN and SYDVKM. The CDR3 runs 14 residues. CDR3 in amino acids: CASRVEEFSYGYTF. Written as DNA, the CDR3 is TGTGCCAGCAGGGTAGAGGAATTTAGCTATGGCTACACCTTC.

This clone came up once. The chain carries TRBV6-1 and TRBJ2-3; 7 nucleotides align to TRBD2. The CDR3 spans 14 residues. Germline trimming cut 6 bases from V and 0 bases from J; bases unmatched to any gene: 3. The germline CDR1 and CDR2 sequences are MNHNS and SASEGT. CDR3 coding DNA: TGTGCCAGCAGGCGGCGGGGGAGCACAGATACGCAGTATTTT. Translated: CASRRRGSTDTQYF.

The chain combines TRBV7-3 with TRBJ1-3, with 7 bases that match TRBD1. Germline-derived CDR1 and CDR2 are SGHTA and FQGTGA. J gave up 2 bases and V 5 bases, and 6 bases lay outside the gene matches. The CDR3 loop spans 15 amino acids. The CDR3, as DNA: TGTGCCAGCAGCCCCAGAGGGGGCACTGGAAACACCATATATTTT. It translates to CASSPRGGTGNTIYF.

CDR3 DNA sequence: TGTGCCAGCAGTTACTTCCAGGGGGGCAATTCACCCCTCCACTTT. It translates to CASSYFQGGNSPLHF. This chain joins TRBV6-5 and TRBJ1-6; 7 positions agree with TRBD1. Unmatched junction bases numbered 4, after V lost 1 base and J lost 7 bases. There are 15 residues in the CDR3. In germline, CDR1 is MNHEY, CDR2 SVGAGI.

This clone occurred a few times. The rearrangement uses TRBV5-6 and TRBJ2-1; D possibly matches TRBD1 or TRBD2 (6 bases each). Per the germline V gene, CDR1 is SGHDT and CDR2 is YYEEEE. The CDR3 length is 15 residues. The V gene lost 4 bases and the J gene lost 1 base, with 12 bases spanning the gap. The DNA for the CDR3 is TGTGCCAGCAGCCGGGGGCAGGGTTCCTACAATGAGCAGTTCTTC. Translation gives CASSRGQGSYNEQFF.

This rearrangement joins TRBV2 to TRBJ1-4, with unresolved D. Trimming cost V 4 bases and J 7 bases, with 10 bases left between them. The CDR3 covers 13 residues. From germline, CDR1 is SNHLY and CDR2 FYNNEI. CDR3 amino acids: CASSGGFGEKLFF. In nucleotides, the CDR3 is TGTGCCAGCAGTGGCGGGTTTGGTGAAAAACTGTTTTTT. Supplemented by reference TRBV2 and TRBJ1-4, the full variable domain reads EPEVTQTPSHQVTQMGQEVILRCVPISNHLYFYWYRQILGQKVEFLVSFYNNEISEKSEIFDDQFSVERPDGSNFTLKIRSTKLEDSAMYFCASSGGFGEKLFFGSGTQLSVL.

The chain is built from TRBV6-4 and TRBJ1-6; a weak D match, TRBD1 (6 bases). V lost 0 bases, J lost 7 bases, and 10 bases lay in between. CDR3 length: 15 residues. Per germline, CDR1 MRHNA and CDR2 SNTAGT. For the CDR3, the DNA is TGTGCCAGCAGTGACTCGGAGCAGGGGAATTCACCCCTCCACTTT. Translating it yields CASSDSEQGNSPLHF.

The chain carries TRBV6-1 and TRBJ1-1, with TRBD1 matching 8 bases. The germline gives CDR1 MNHNS, CDR2 SASEGT. V lost 2 bases and J lost 0; bases outside the gene matches: 8. The CDR3 is 17 amino acids. Written as DNA, the CDR3 is TGTGCCAGCAGTGAATCTCGGGACAGGATCATGAACACTGAAGCTTTCTTT. This encodes CASSESRDRIMNTEAFF.

The gene calls are TRBV29-1 and TRBJ1-5, with D possibly TRBD1 on 6 matching bases. V shed 6 bases and J shed 6 bases, with 18 bases lying between them. The germline CDR1 and CDR2 sequences are SQVTM and ANQGSEA. The CDR3 length is 14 residues. The CDR3 DNA follows: TGCAGCGTCGTCACACAGGGTCTAGGTCAGCCCCAGCATTTT. It specifies CSVVTQGLGQPQHF.

The rearrangement joins TRBV14 to TRBJ2-1; 8 nucleotides agree with TRBD1. This CDR3 has 18 residues. V lost 1 base and J lost 5; bases outside the gene matches: 13. Germline values: CDR1 SGHDN, CDR2 FVKESK. The CDR3 bases are TGTGCCAGCAGCCAAGTCCGACAGGGGAGAAGGTCCGACAATGAGCAGTTCTTC. It translates to CASSQVRQGRRSDNEQFF.

CDR3 loop: CASSLLQRRLNTSYEQYF. The CDR3 DNA sequence: TGCGCCAGCAGCTTGCTTCAAAGACGACTTAACACATCTTACGAGCAGTACTTC. This rearrangement joins TRBV5-1 to TRBJ2-5; D uncertain. The DNA end is a closer match to TRBJ2-7, so the J assignment may be wrong. This CDR3 has 18 residues. The V gene's germline CDR1 is SGHRS and CDR2 YFSETQ.

This chain joins TRBV5-1 and TRBJ1-1, with 8 bases lining up with TRBD1. The CDR3 totals 16 residues. Germline values: CDR1 SGHRS, CDR2 YFSETQ. V was clipped by 0 bases and J by 2 bases; unmatched bases: 6. CDR3 residues: CASSLVAGGYNTEAFF. In DNA, the CDR3 is TGCGCCAGCAGCTTGGTGGCAGGGGGCTACAACACTGAAGCTTTCTTT.

The chain links TRBV28 to TRBJ2-7, with a tentative D call TRBD1 (6 bases). V lost 5 bases and J 2 bases, leaving 13 bases between the germline ends. The V gene's germline CDR1 is MDHEN and CDR2 SYDVKM. The CDR3 has 14 amino acids. In DNA, the CDR3 is TGTGCCAGCAGTCCCGCCGGGACAACCTACGAGCAGTACTTC. Protein sequence: CASSPAGTTYEQYF. Variable domain in full (rest from reference TRBV28 and TRBJ2-7): DVKVTQSSRYLVKRTGEKVFLECVQDMDHENMFWYRQDPGLGLRLIYFSYDVKMKEKGDIPEGYSVSREKKERFSLILESASTNQTSMYLCASSPAGTTYEQYFGPGTRLTVT.

The chain has TRBV5-4 and TRBJ2-7; 14 bases are a match to TRBD2. Germline lookup yields CDR1 SGHNT and CDR2 YYREEE (reference sequence). CDR3 size: 15 residues. The J segment lost 6 bases and the V segment lost 4 bases, leaving 6 bases of the junction unmatched. DNA for the CDR3: TGTGCCAGCAGCGCCCCGGGACTAGCGGGAGTCGAGCAGTACTTC. As protein: CASSAPGLAGVEQYF.

The genes are TRBV7-9 and TRBJ2-7; no reliable D call. The CDR3 is 13 residues long. CDR1 is SEHNR, CDR2 FQNEAQ, per germline (reference sequence). V was cut by 3 bases and J by 1 base, with 7 bases left in between. CDR3 DNA: TGTGCCAGCAGCTTTCCGCCGTCCTACGAGCAGTACTTC. This codes for CASSFPPSYEQYF. The full variable domain, its missing parts supplied by reference TRBV7-9 and TRBJ2-7, is DTGVSQNPRHKITKRGQNVTFRCDPISEHNRLYWYRQTLGQGPEFLTYFQNEAQLEKSRLLSDRFSAERPKGSFSTLEIQRTEQGDSAMYLCASSFPPSYEQYFGPGTRLTVT.

This clone has a handful of counts. The chain joins TRBV5-1 to TRBJ1-3, with TRBD1 identical over 7 bases. The V gene's germline CDR1 is SGHRS and CDR2 YFSETQ. CDR3 length: 15 amino acids. Trimming at V came to 3 bases and at J to 2 bases, leaving 5 bases not matched to a gene. This chain's CDR3 is CASSSGQATGNTIYF. For the CDR3, the DNA is TGCGCCAGCAGCTCCGGACAGGCCACTGGAAACACCATATATTTT.

The V gene is TRBV28, the J gene TRBJ2-7; D might be TRBD1 (5 bases). The CDR3 runs 14 residues. V gave up 7 bases and J gave up 2 bases, with 15 bases separating them. Looked up from germline, CDR1 is MDHEN and CDR2 is SYDVKM. CDR3 sequence reads: CASIVRSGTYEQYF. The DNA for the CDR3 is TGTGCCAGCATCGTCCGGTCAGGGACCTACGAGCAGTACTTC.

As to this clone: The same CDR3 is also encoded by other DNA sequences in this sample. The rearrangement links TRBV5-1 to TRBJ1-5; D not resolved. The CDR3 extends over 13 amino acids. Germline V gene data show CDR1 as SGHRS and CDR2 as YFSETQ. Trimming took off 0 bases at V and 2 bases at J, with 3 bases between the two ends. The CDR3 region is CASSLVGNQPQHF. In DNA form, the CDR3 reads TGCGCCAGCAGCTTGGTAGGCAATCAGCCCCAGCATTTT.

The rearrangement uses TRBV15 and TRBJ1-5; TRBD1 might be the D (5 bases). The CDR3 loop spans 19 amino acids. CDR1 and CDR2 from the germline V gene are LNHNV and YYDKDF (reference sequence). V was trimmed by 3 bases and J by 2 bases, leaving 23 bases between them. The CDR3 nucleotides are TGTGCCACCAGCAGGCCATGGGGGGACCATATCTCGCGCAATCAGCCCCAGCATTTT. Translated: CATSRPWGDHISRNQPQHF.